This entry describes one T cell receptor beta chain. With 6 bases removed from V and 5 bases from J, the gap between germline ends came to 10 bases. This CDR3 contains 12 residues. Germline V CDR1 and CDR2: SEHNR, FQNEAQ (reference sequence). Authors' data handling: Estimates of nucleated cell counts were drawn from the amplification of reference gene primers. Sequenced by immunoSEQ multiplex PCR; TCRdb stores in-frame clones only, minus some. Clone size and V and J calls were adopted from that table, with D and trimming inferred from the DNA. The sample shows roughly 410,000 clones, 80% to 90% of them seen only once. The data are from a study of blood T cell repertoires in COVID-19. Study in general: Samples of COVID-19 (acute and convalescent) were obtained from the United States, Italy and Spain. Sources were T cells, B-cell-depleted T cells, or PBMCs; the material itself was cDNA or gDNA.

The sequence was collected from a man in his forties with acute or convalescent COVID-19. The chain employs TRBV7-9 and TRBJ1-1, with D hard to call. The sample taken for sequencing was peripheral blood. CDR3 in DNA: TGTGCCAGCAGGGGAGCGGGGACTGAAGCTTTCTTT. Translated: CASRGAGTEAFF. Drawing the rest from reference TRBV7-9 and TRBJ1-1, the complete variable domain is DTGVSQNPRHKITKRGQNVTFRCDPISEHNRLYWYRQTLGQGPEFLTYFQNEAQLEKSRLLSDRFSAERPKGSFSTLEIQRTEQGDSAMYLCASRGAGTEAFFGQGTRLTVV.